The following is a T cell receptor (beta chain) sequence with its context. Its antigen remains unidentified. Data came from immunoSEQ multiplex PCR; TCRdb stores just in-frame clones and leaves some out. The repertoire holds more than 20,000 clones, approximately 64% seen once, with about an eighth in the top ten. This CDR3 contains 12 residues. The V and J ends lost 7 bases and 4 bases respectively, with 14 bases between them. Germline values: CDR1 SQVTM, CDR2 ANQGSEA. Prior to sequencing, the ViraFEST assay stimulated PBMC with viral peptide pools, which expanded the antigen-specific CD4+ T cells. Following a 10-day culture, CD4+ T cells were purified. The vaccine recipients had no prior SARS-CoV-2 infection, with negative nucleocapsid antibodies. On days 3 and 7, fresh IL-2 medium replaced half the medium. The data originate from a study of vaccination effects on CD4 cells after COVID-19.

The sample consisted of CD4+ T cells from PBMCs cultured with HCoV-OC43 spike peptides, taken before COVID-19 vaccination. The sample's subset: HCoV-OC43 spike overlapping peptide pool stimulation. The sequence was collected from a human donor who received a COVID-19 vaccine. This chain links TRBV29-1 with TRBJ2-7; weak D call: TRBD2 (6 bases). CDR3 DNA sequence: TGCAGCGCTTCGCGGGGAGAGTACGAGCAGTACTTC. Protein product: CSASRGEYEQYF.